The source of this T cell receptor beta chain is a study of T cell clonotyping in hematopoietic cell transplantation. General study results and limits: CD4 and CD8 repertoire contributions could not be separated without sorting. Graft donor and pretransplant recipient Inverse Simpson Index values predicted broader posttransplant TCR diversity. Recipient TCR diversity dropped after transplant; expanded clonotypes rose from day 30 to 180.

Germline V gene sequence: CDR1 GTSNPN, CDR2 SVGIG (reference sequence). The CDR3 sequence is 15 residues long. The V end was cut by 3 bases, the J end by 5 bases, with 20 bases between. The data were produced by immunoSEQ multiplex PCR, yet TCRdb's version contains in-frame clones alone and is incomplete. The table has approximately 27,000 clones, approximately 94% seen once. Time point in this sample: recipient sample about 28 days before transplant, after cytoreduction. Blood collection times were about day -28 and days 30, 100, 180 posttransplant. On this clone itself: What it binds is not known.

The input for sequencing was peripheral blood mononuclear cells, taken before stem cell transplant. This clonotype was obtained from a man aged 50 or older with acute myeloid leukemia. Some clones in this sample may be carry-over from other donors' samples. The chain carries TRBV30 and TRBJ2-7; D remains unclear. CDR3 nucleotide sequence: TGTGCCTGGAGCGCCAAGGTCCCCCTGTTCGACGAGCAGTACTTC. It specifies CAWSAKVPLFDEQYF.